This T cell receptor (beta chain) is from a study of CD8 T cells in ankylosing spondylitis. Study outcomes and limitations: Disease-associated clones were reportedly significantly overrepresented in matched ankylosing spondylitis synovial fluid. Ankylosing spondylitis blood appeared to carry a characteristic TCR beta motif of several highly homologous variants. Reactive arthritis synovial fluid and blood were previously reported to contain some motif variants.

This clonotype was picked up many times. What it binds is not known. TCRdb called the 5' RACE reads again in MiXCR, with one record for every CDR3 protein. The sample comprises 500,000 to 650,000 distinct CDR3 sequences, roughly 5.2% of which are singletons, and under 4.5% rests with the top ten. The CDR3 has 14 residues. Germline-derived CDR1 and CDR2 are MNHEY and SVGAGI. The ends were cut back, 4 bases at V and 1 base at J, with 10 bases in the middle. The source material was blood, either unsorted or a sorted T cell fraction (not recorded which). The chain carries TRBV6-5 and TRBJ2-5, with D possibly matching TRBD1 (6 bases). The clonotype comes from a male donor with ankylosing spondylitis. CDR3 sequence: CASSSGQRQETQYF. CDR3 DNA sequence: TGTGCCAGCAGTTCCGGACAGCGCCAAGAGACCCAGTACTTC.